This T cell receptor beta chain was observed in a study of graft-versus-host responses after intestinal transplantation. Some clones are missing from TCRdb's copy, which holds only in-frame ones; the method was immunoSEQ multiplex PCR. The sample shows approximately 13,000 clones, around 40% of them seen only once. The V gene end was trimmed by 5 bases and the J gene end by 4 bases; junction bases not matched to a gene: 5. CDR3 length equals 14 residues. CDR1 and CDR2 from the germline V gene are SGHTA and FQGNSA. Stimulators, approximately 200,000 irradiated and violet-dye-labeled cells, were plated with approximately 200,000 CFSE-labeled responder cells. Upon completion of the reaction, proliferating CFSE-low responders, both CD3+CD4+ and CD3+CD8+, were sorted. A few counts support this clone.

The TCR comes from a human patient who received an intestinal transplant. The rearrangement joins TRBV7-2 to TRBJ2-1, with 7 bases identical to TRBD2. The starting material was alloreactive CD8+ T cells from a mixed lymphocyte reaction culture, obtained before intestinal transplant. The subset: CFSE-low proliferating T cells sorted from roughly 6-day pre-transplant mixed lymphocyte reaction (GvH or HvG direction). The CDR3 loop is CASSQRSGYNEQFF. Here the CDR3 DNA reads TGTGCCAGCAGCCAACGTAGCGGGTACAATGAGCAGTTCTTC.